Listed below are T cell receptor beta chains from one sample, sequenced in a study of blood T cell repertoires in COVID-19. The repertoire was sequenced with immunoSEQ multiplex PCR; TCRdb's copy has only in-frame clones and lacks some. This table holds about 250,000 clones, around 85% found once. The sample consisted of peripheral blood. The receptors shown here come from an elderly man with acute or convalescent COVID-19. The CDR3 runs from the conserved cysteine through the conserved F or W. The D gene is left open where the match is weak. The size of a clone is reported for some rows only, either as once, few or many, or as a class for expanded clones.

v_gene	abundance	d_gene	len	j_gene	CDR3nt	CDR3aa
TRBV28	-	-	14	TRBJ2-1	TGTGCCAGCAAAACCGGGGGGCTGTTCAATGAGCAGTTCTTC	CASKTGGLFNEQFF
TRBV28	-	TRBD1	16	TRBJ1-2	TGTGCCAGCACTGTCCCCCCCGGACAGGGCCGGTATGGCTACACCTTC	CASTVPPGQGRYGYTF
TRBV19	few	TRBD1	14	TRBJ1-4	TGTGCCAGTAGTAAACAGGGGGCCGGTGAAAAACTGTTTTTT	CASSKQGAGEKLFF
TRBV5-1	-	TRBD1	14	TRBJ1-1	TGCGCCAGCAGTCGGACAGGGGCTCACACTGAAGCTTTCTTT	CASSRTGAHTEAFF
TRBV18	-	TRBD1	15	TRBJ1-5	TGTGCCAGCTCACCGCAGGGACAGGCGGGTCAGCCCCAGCATTTT	CASSPQGQAGQPQHF
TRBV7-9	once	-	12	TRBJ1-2	TGTGCCAGCAGCTTAGAGGGGTATGGCTACACCTTC	CASSLEGYGYTF
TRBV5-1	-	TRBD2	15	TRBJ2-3	TGCGCCAGCAGCCTTGGACTAGCGAGCACAGATACGCAGTATTTT	CASSLGLASTDTQYF
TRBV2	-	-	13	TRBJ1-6	TGTGCCAGCCAAAACAGGGCCCTCTCACCCCTCCACTTT	CASQNRALSPLHF
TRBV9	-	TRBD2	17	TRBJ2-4	TGTGCCAGCAGCCCCTTTGGGGGGGTACAAGCCAAAAACATTCAGTACTTC	CASSPFGGVQAKNIQYF
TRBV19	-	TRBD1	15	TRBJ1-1	TGTGCCACCGTAACAGGGGCGTCAATGAACACTGAAGCTTTCTTT	CATVTGASMNTEAFF
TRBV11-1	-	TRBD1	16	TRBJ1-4	TGTGCCAGCAGCTTAGGTCCGGGACAGGGAACCGAAAAACTGTTTTTT	CASSLGPGQGTEKLFF
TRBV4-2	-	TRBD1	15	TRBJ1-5	TGTGCCAGCAGCCGCGAACAGGGGGCGAGACAGCCCCAGCATTTT	CASSREQGARQPQHF
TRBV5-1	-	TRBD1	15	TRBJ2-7	TGCGCCAGCAGCTTGGACCAGGGGGCGTGGTACGAGCAGTACTTC	CASSLDQGAWYEQYF
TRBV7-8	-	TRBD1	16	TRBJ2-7	TGTGCCAGCAGCTTAGCCCGGGACAGGGGAACCCACGAGCAGTACTTC	CASSLARDRGTHEQYF
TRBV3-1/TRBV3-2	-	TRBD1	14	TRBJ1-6	TGTGCCAGCAGCCAAACAGGGGGCTATTCACCCCTCCACTTT	CASSQTGGYSPLHF
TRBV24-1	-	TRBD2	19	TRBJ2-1	TGTGCCACCAGTGATTTGCGGACTAGCGGGGGGGCCTCTCGGAATGAGCAGTTCTTC	CATSDLRTSGGASRNEQFF
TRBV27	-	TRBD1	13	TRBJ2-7	TGTGCCAGCACCGGGACAGTTTCTCGCGAGCAGTACTTC	CASTGTVSREQYF
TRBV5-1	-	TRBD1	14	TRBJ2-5	TGCGCCAGCAGCTTAGGGACAGTCCAAGAGACCCAGTACTTC	CASSLGTVQETQYF
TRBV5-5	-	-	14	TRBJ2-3	TGTGCCAGCAGCACCGACAGGAACACAGATACGCAGTATTTT	CASSTDRNTDTQYF
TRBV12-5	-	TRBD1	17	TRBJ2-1	TGTGCTAGTGGTTTGGCCCCCGGGACAGCTCCCTACAATGAGCAGTTCTTC	CASGLAPGTAPYNEQFF
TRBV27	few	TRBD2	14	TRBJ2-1	TGTGCCAGCACTATTCTAGCGGGAGCTAATGAGCAGTTCTTC	CASTILAGANEQFF
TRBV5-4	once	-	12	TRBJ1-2	TGTGCCAGCAGCCAACATGGCTATGGCTACACCTTC	CASSQHGYGYTF
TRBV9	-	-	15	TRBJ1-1	TGTGCCGGCAGCTCCGCCGGGAGTACGAACACTGAAGCTTTCTTT	CAGSSAGSTNTEAFF
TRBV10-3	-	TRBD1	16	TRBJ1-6	TGTGCCATCAGTGAGATAAACAGGGGGCCTAATTCACCCCTCCACTTT	CAISEINRGPNSPLHF
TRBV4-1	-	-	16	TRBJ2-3	TGCGCCAGCAGCCAAGACGTAGGAGGGGCATGGGATACGCAGTATTTT	CASSQDVGGAWDTQYF
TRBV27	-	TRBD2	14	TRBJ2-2	TGTGCCAGCAGCCGGGAGGGGTCCACCGGGGAGCTGTTTTTT	CASSREGSTGELFF
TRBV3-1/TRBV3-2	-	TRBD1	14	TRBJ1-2	TGTGCCAGCAGCCTCGTCCCGGGACAGCCGGGGGCGAGCTTC	CASSLVPGQPGASF
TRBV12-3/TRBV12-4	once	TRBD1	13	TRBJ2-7	TGTGCCAGCAGTTTACAGGGGGCCCACGAGCAGTACTTC	CASSLQGAHEQYF
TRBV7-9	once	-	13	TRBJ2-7	TGTGCCAGCAGCTTAGCAACCGGGACACCAATAAACTTC	CASSLATGTPINF
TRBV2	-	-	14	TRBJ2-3	TGTGCCAGCAGTGAGTCCAGGGTTACAGATACGCAGTATTTT	CASSESRVTDTQYF